The 13 T cell receptor beta chains given below trace back to one sample, sequenced in a study of siplizumab effects on memory and regulatory T cells. Profiled with immunoSEQ multiplex PCR; TCRdb holds only in-frame clones, not every one. The sample lists 99,000 or so clones, about 93% occurring once. Sequenced input: CD4+ T cells sorted from blood. The receptors derive from a human donor in good health.

The V gene is TRBV7-2, the J gene TRBJ2-6; 9 nucleotides align to TRBD2. This CDR3 contains 17 residues. Germline V gives CDR1 SGHTA, CDR2 FQGNSA. V was clipped by 4 bases and J by 2 bases; unmatched bases: 6. The DNA for the CDR3 is TGTGCCAGCAGCTCCCACTTAGCGGGAGCTGGGGCCAACGTCCTGACTTTC. Its translation is CASSSHLAGAGANVLTF.

The chain joins TRBV5-4 to TRBJ1-1; D might be TRBD1 (6 bases). CDR1 and CDR2 (germline): SGHNT, YYREEE (reference sequence). With 1 base removed from V and 6 bases from J, the gap between germline ends came to 13 bases. The CDR3 has 14 residues. CDR3 in amino acids: CASSLKGGIAEAFF. The CDR3, as DNA: TGTGCCAGCAGCTTGAAGGGGGGCATCGCTGAAGCTTTCTTT. The complete variable domain, with remaining parts taken from reference TRBV5-4 and TRBJ1-1, reads ETGVTQSPTHLIKTRGQQVTLRCSSQSGHNTVSWYQQALGQGPQFIFQYYREEENGRGNFPPRFSGLQFPNYSSELNVNALELDDSALYLCASSLKGGIAEAFFGQGTRLTVV.

This sequence joins TRBV5-1 and TRBJ2-5, with D unresolved. V gave up 3 bases and J gave up 5 bases, with 20 bases separating them. The CDR3 covers 16 residues. Germline-derived CDR1 and CDR2 are SGHRS and YFSETQ. CDR3 in amino acids: CASSSAPSRALETQYF. Here the CDR3 DNA reads TGCGCCAGCAGCTCTGCCCCCTCTAGGGCTCTTGAGACCCAGTACTTC.

The genes are TRBV9 and TRBJ1-1; unclear D gene. CDR3 length: 13 residues. Deletions cut 2 bases from V and 1 base from J, with 6 bases between. Germline CDR1 reads SGDLS; CDR2 reads YYNGEE. CDR3 residues: CASSVKANTEAFF. CDR3 nucleotides: TGTGCCAGCAGCGTTAAAGCGAACACTGAAGCTTTCTTT. The variable domain in full, with the rest retrieved from reference TRBV9 and TRBJ1-1, is DSGVTQTPKHLITATGQRVTLRCSPRSGDLSVYWYQQSLDQGLQFLIQYYNGEERAKGNILERFSAQQFPDLHSELNLSSLELGDSALYFCASSVKANTEAFFGQGTRLTVV.

This chain uses TRBV19 with TRBJ1-5; 9 bases line up with TRBD1. The CDR3 totals 16 residues. Germline CDR1 reads LNHDA; CDR2 reads SQIVND (reference sequence). Unmatched junction bases numbered 11, after V lost 6 bases and J lost 5 bases. As DNA, the CDR3 is TGTGCCAGTAGCTCCATTAGGAACAGGGGGCATCAGCCCCAGCATTTT. This gives the protein CASSSIRNRGHQPQHF.

The CDR3 reads CASSPRAGFSTGELFF. The CDR3 DNA sequence: TGCGCCAGCAGCCCCCGGGCGGGTTTCTCGACCGGGGAGCTGTTTTTT. The rearrangement joins TRBV5-1 to TRBJ2-2, with D perhaps matching TRBD2 (5 bases). With 4 bases removed from V and 5 bases from J, the gap between germline ends came to 18 bases. The CDR3 loop spans 16 amino acids. The germline V gene encodes CDR1 SGHRS and CDR2 YFSETQ.

V gene TRBV5-1 combines with J gene TRBJ2-1, with TRBD2 matching over 8 bases. CDR1 and CDR2 (germline): SGHRS, YFSETQ. The CDR3 covers 16 residues. V trimming: 4 bases; J trimming: 2 bases; junction bases outside the gene matches: 8. CDR3 loop: CASSPDRGGAYNEQFF. Written as DNA, the CDR3 is TGCGCCAGCAGCCCCGACCGGGGGGGAGCCTACAATGAGCAGTTCTTC. Together with reference TRBV5-1 and TRBJ2-1, the CDR3 gives the full variable domain: KAGVTQTPRYLIKTRGQQVTLSCSPISGHRSVSWYQQTPGQGLQFLFEYFSETQRNKGNFPGRFSGRQFSNSRSEMNVSTLELGDSALYLCASSPDRGGAYNEQFFGPGTRLTVL.

The chain carries TRBV29-1 and TRBJ2-7, with 7 bases fitting TRBD1. The CDR3 has 13 amino acids. Germline CDR1 is SQVTM and CDR2 is ANQGSEA. Trimming removed 0 bases from V and 6 bases from J; junction bases left unmatched: 5. The CDR3 coding sequence is TGCAGCGTTGAAGATCAGACAGGGACCGAGCAGTACTTC. Its protein is CSVEDQTGTEQYF.

J is TRBJ1-3 and V is TRBV5-4, with TRBD1 identical over 9 bases. The trim removed 3 bases at V and 4 bases at J, leaving 11 bases unmatched. The CDR3 extends over 17 amino acids. Per germline, CDR1 SGHNT and CDR2 YYREEE (reference sequence). DNA for the CDR3: TGTGCCAGCAGCTCAGGTGGGGGACAGGGTAAAGGAAACACCATATATTTT. Residues: CASSSGGGQGKGNTIYF.

V gene TRBV5-1 combines with J gene TRBJ2-1, with 10 bases aligning to TRBD1. The CDR3 covers 17 residues. Per the germline V gene, CDR1 is SGHRS and CDR2 is YFSETQ. Trimming at V came to 3 bases and at J to 12 bases, leaving 18 bases not matched to a gene. CDR3 protein: CASSWVVGDRGPLVQFF. The CDR3 bases are TGCGCCAGCAGCTGGGTCGTGGGGGACAGGGGCCCGCTCGTGCAGTTCTTC.

The rearrangement joins TRBV6-5 to TRBJ2-3, with D possibly matching TRBD1 (6 bases). CDR1 is MNHEY and CDR2 is SVGAGI in the germline V gene. The CDR3 length is 12 residues. Trimming cost V 10 bases and J 0 bases, with 8 bases left between them. The CDR3: CATQGSTDTQYF. CDR3 coding DNA: TGTGCCACACAGGGTAGCACAGATACGCAGTATTTT.

This chain uses TRBV27 with TRBJ2-7, with D unclear. The CDR3 loop spans 13 amino acids. V was trimmed by 0 bases and J by 2 bases, leaving 5 bases between them. From germline, CDR1 is MNHEY and CDR2 SMNVEV (reference sequence). Here the CDR3 reads CASSLSGAYEQYF. CDR3 nucleotides: TGTGCCAGCAGTTTATCTGGGGCCTACGAGCAGTACTTC.

The chain recombines TRBV15 with TRBJ1-2; weak D call: TRBD1 (5 bases). V shed 0 bases and J shed 7 bases, with 9 bases lying between them. The CDR3 contains 13 residues. Germline CDR1 LNHNV, CDR2 YYDKDF (reference sequence). CDR3 coding DNA: TGTGCCACCAGCAGAGATTGGCAGGGTGGCTACACCTTC. This gives the protein CATSRDWQGGYTF. Complete variable domain (other parts from reference TRBV15 and TRBJ1-2): DAMVIQNPRYQVTQFGKPVTLSCSQTLNHNVMYWYQQKSSQAPKLLFHYYDKDFNNEADTPDNFQSRRPNTSFCFLDIRSPGLGDTAMYLCATSRDWQGGYTFGSGTRLTVV.